A selection of T cell receptor beta chains follows, all from one sample in a study of early T cells in non-severe SARS-CoV-2 infection. MiXCR, applied by TCRdb to the 5' RACE reads, yields one record per CDR3 protein. Counted here are about 61,000 distinct CDR3 sequences, more than 10% occurring once; the ten biggest clones make up approximately 1%. Sequencing was performed on whole blood, taken at baseline. The source of these receptors is an adult who was a healthcare worker with PCR-confirmed SARS-CoV-2 infection or an uninfected control (not recorded which). The donor label of this sample is uncertain. CDR3s include the opening cysteine and the closing phenylalanine or tryptophan. The D gene is left open where the match is weak. Part of the rows lack a size; the others show once, few, many or a class for expanded clones.

j_gene: TRBJ1-1
d_gene: NA
v_gene: TRBV5-1
abundance: NA
CDR3aa: CASSLASISEAFF
CDR3nt: TGCGCCAGCAGCTTGGCCTCCATCTCGGAAGCTTTCTTT

j_gene: TRBJ2-3
d_gene: TRBD2
v_gene: TRBV5-1
abundance: many
CDR3aa: CASSSRTSGTNTDTQYF
CDR3nt: TGCGCCAGCAGCTCACGGACTAGCGGGACCAACACAGATACGCAGTATTTT

j_gene: TRBJ2-1
d_gene: TRBD2
v_gene: TRBV19
abundance: few
CDR3aa: CASSSKGLAGGQTYNEQFF
CDR3nt: TGTGCCAGTAGTTCTAAGGGACTAGCGGGGGGCCAAACCTACAATGAGCAGTTCTTC

j_gene: TRBJ2-2
d_gene: NA
v_gene: TRBV20-1
abundance: many
CDR3aa: CSVVKGLRTGSSNTGELFF
CDR3nt: TGCAGTGTCGTTAAAGGCCTTCGAACCGGGAGCTCGAACACCGGGGAGCTGTTTTTT

j_gene: TRBJ1-4
d_gene: TRBD1
v_gene: TRBV19
abundance: many
CDR3aa: CASSGQGRDNEKLFF
CDR3nt: TGTGCCAGTAGTGGACAGGGTCGAGATAATGAAAAACTGTTTTTT

j_gene: TRBJ1-2
d_gene: TRBD1
v_gene: TRBV29-1
abundance: many
CDR3aa: CSVERGQFYGYTF
CDR3nt: TGCAGCGTTGAACGGGGACAGTTCTATGGCTACACCTTC

j_gene: TRBJ2-3
d_gene: NA
v_gene: TRBV29-1
abundance: NA
CDR3aa: CSVGYDSASTDTQYF
CDR3nt: TGCAGCGTGGGATACGACAGCGCTAGCACAGATACGCAGTATTTT

j_gene: TRBJ2-2
d_gene: NA
v_gene: TRBV9
abundance: NA
CDR3aa: CASSVGGYTGELFF
CDR3nt: TGTGCCAGCAGCGTCGGCGGTTACACCGGGGAGCTGTTTTTT

j_gene: TRBJ2-5
d_gene: NA
v_gene: TRBV10-1
abundance: few
CDR3aa: CASSESMASVQETQYF
CDR3nt: TGCGCCAGCAGTGAGTCGATGGCTAGCGTCCAAGAGACCCAGTACTTC

j_gene: TRBJ1-6
d_gene: TRBD1
v_gene: TRBV7-2
abundance: NA
CDR3aa: CASSYRQGVNSPLHF
CDR3nt: TGTGCCAGCAGCTACCGACAGGGGGTTAATTCACCCCTCCACTTT

j_gene: TRBJ1-3
d_gene: NA
v_gene: TRBV20-1
abundance: few
CDR3aa: CSATLSGNTIYF
CDR3nt: TGCAGTGCGACACTCTCTGGAAACACCATATATTTT

j_gene: TRBJ2-4
d_gene: TRBD1
v_gene: TRBV29-1
abundance: few
CDR3aa: CSVLEGQGVTKNIQYF
CDR3nt: TGCAGCGTCCTAGAGGGGCAGGGGGTAACCAAAAACATTCAGTACTTC

j_gene: TRBJ2-5
d_gene: NA
v_gene: TRBV4-2
abundance: NA
CDR3aa: CASSQDWWRQETQYF
CDR3nt: TGTGCCAGCAGCCAAGATTGGTGGCGACAAGAGACCCAGTACTTC

j_gene: TRBJ2-1
d_gene: NA
v_gene: TRBV19
abundance: NA
CDR3aa: CASSIEAWPNEQFF
CDR3nt: TGTGCCAGTAGTATAGAGGCCTGGCCGAATGAGCAGTTCTTC

j_gene: TRBJ2-3
d_gene: TRBD2
v_gene: TRBV3-1
abundance: few
CDR3aa: CASSSGTSGVPSTDTQYF
CDR3nt: TGTGCCAGCAGTTCCGGGACTAGCGGGGTTCCTAGCACAGATACGCAGTATTTT

j_gene: TRBJ1-3
d_gene: NA
v_gene: TRBV7-8
abundance: NA
CDR3aa: CASSFSSGFIGNTIYF
CDR3nt: TGTGCCAGCAGCTTCTCTTCCGGCTTTATTGGAAACACCATATATTTT

j_gene: TRBJ2-5
d_gene: NA
v_gene: TRBV5-1
abundance: NA
CDR3aa: CASSSGRPKQETQYF
CDR3nt: TGCGCCAGCAGCTCTGGACGCCCAAAACAAGAGACCCAGTACTTC

j_gene: TRBJ2-1
d_gene: NA
v_gene: TRBV6-5
abundance: NA
CDR3aa: CASSYSNLQPQFF
CDR3nt: TGTGCCAGCAGTTACTCGAATCTACAGCCTCAGTTCTTC

j_gene: TRBJ2-3
d_gene: NA
v_gene: TRBV3-1
abundance: NA
CDR3aa: CASSQDPTDTQYF
CDR3nt: TGTGCCAGCAGCCAAGATCCCACAGATACGCAGTATTTT

j_gene: TRBJ1-1
d_gene: NA
v_gene: TRBV11-2
abundance: many
CDR3aa: CASSLEALAGSTEAFF
CDR3nt: TGTGCCAGCAGCTTAGAGGCTTTAGCAGGGAGTACTGAAGCTTTCTTT

j_gene: TRBJ2-3
d_gene: NA
v_gene: TRBV3-1
abundance: NA
CDR3aa: CASSQDGILTDTQYF
CDR3nt: TGTGCCAGCAGCCAAGATGGGATACTGACAGATACGCAGTATTTT

j_gene: TRBJ2-5
d_gene: NA
v_gene: TRBV6-6
abundance: NA
CDR3aa: CASSTQGKETQYF
CDR3nt: TGTGCCAGCAGCACGCAGGGAAAAGAGACCCAGTACTTC

j_gene: TRBJ2-1
d_gene: TRBD1
v_gene: TRBV7-3
abundance: NA
CDR3aa: CASSRPGQEQFF
CDR3nt: TGTGCCAGCAGCCGGCCGGGACAGGAGCAGTTCTTC

j_gene: TRBJ1-5
d_gene: NA
v_gene: TRBV4-1
abundance: NA
CDR3aa: CASSHEDRSLQPQHF
CDR3nt: TGCGCCAGCAGCCATGAGGACAGAAGTTTACAGCCCCAGCATTTT

j_gene: TRBJ2-1
d_gene: TRBD2
v_gene: TRBV20-1
abundance: few
CDR3aa: CSAEGLAGGSSYNEQFF
CDR3nt: TGCAGTGCTGAGGGACTAGCGGGGGGGAGCTCCTACAATGAGCAGTTCTTC

j_gene: TRBJ2-3
d_gene: TRBD2
v_gene: TRBV6-2/TRBV6-3
abundance: many
CDR3aa: CASRIGLAGYSTDTQYF
CDR3nt: TGTGCCAGCAGGATAGGACTAGCGGGATATAGCACAGATACGCAGTATTTT

j_gene: TRBJ2-1
d_gene: NA
v_gene: TRBV11-2
abundance: many
CDR3aa: CASSLARIHEQFF
CDR3nt: TGTGCCAGCAGCTTAGCCCGGATCCATGAGCAGTTCTTC

j_gene: TRBJ2-2
d_gene: TRBD2
v_gene: TRBV10-3
abundance: few
CDR3aa: CATGLAVNTGELFF
CDR3nt: TGTGCCACCGGACTAGCGGTGAACACCGGGGAGCTGTTTTTT

j_gene: TRBJ2-5
d_gene: TRBD2
v_gene: TRBV27
abundance: few
CDR3aa: CASSLAGAVETQYF
CDR3nt: TGTGCCAGCAGTCTAGCGGGGGCTGTGGAGACCCAGTACTTC

j_gene: TRBJ1-6
d_gene: TRBD1
v_gene: TRBV28
abundance: many
CDR3aa: CASSFRQGGNSPLHF
CDR3nt: TGTGCCAGCAGTTTCCGACAGGGAGGTAATTCACCCCTCCACTTT

j_gene: TRBJ2-3
d_gene: TRBD2
v_gene: TRBV20-1
abundance: NA
CDR3aa: CSAKSGGPRRSADTQYF
CDR3nt: TGCAGTGCTAAAAGCGGGGGGCCCCGCAGGTCGGCAGATACGCAGTATTTT

j_gene: TRBJ1-6
d_gene: NA
v_gene: TRBV6-5
abundance: once
CDR3aa: CASSYSSVGSYNSSLHF
CDR3nt: TGTGCCAGCAGTTACTCGAGTGTGGGGAGCTATAATTCATCCCTCCACTTT

j_gene: TRBJ2-1
d_gene: TRBD1
v_gene: TRBV13
abundance: few
CDR3aa: CASSIDRGAYNEQFF
CDR3nt: TGTGCCAGCAGCATCGACAGGGGTGCCTACAATGAGCAGTTCTTC

j_gene: TRBJ2-1
d_gene: TRBD2
v_gene: TRBV5-5
abundance: NA
CDR3aa: CASSEGLAVYNEQFF
CDR3nt: TGTGCCAGCAGCGAAGGACTAGCGGTTTACAATGAGCAGTTCTTC

j_gene: TRBJ2-1
d_gene: NA
v_gene: TRBV24-1
abundance: few
CDR3aa: CATSDPTNGANEQFF
CDR3nt: TGTGCCACCAGTGATCCCACGAATGGAGCCAATGAGCAGTTCTTC

j_gene: TRBJ1-5
d_gene: NA
v_gene: TRBV28
abundance: NA
CDR3aa: CASRWGGQPQHF
CDR3nt: TGTGCCAGCAGGTGGGGAGGTCAGCCCCAGCATTTT

j_gene: TRBJ1-1
d_gene: NA
v_gene: TRBV27
abundance: few
CDR3aa: CASTRDRMNTEAFF
CDR3nt: TGTGCCAGCACCCGAGACAGGATGAACACTGAAGCTTTCTTT

j_gene: TRBJ1-5
d_gene: TRBD1
v_gene: TRBV12-3/TRBV12-4
abundance: few
CDR3aa: CASGTGNQPQHF
CDR3nt: TGTGCCAGCGGGACAGGAAATCAGCCCCAGCATTTT

j_gene: TRBJ1-4
d_gene: NA
v_gene: TRBV11-2
abundance: NA
CDR3aa: CASSAPGTYEKLFF
CDR3nt: TGTGCCAGCAGCGCCCCCGGGACTTATGAAAAACTGTTTTTT

j_gene: TRBJ1-1
d_gene: NA
v_gene: TRBV3-1
abundance: NA
CDR3aa: CASSQGGEAFF
CDR3nt: TGTGCCAGCAGCCAAGGGGGTGAAGCTTTCTTT

j_gene: TRBJ2-1
d_gene: NA
v_gene: TRBV7-3
abundance: few
CDR3aa: CASSSLVQGPFF
CDR3nt: TGTGCCAGCAGCTCCCTGGTGCAGGGCCCGTTCTTC

j_gene: TRBJ1-6
d_gene: NA
v_gene: TRBV6-5
abundance: NA
CDR3aa: CASKRDPGRNNSPLHF
CDR3nt: TGTGCCAGCAAACGAGATCCGGGACGGAATAATTCACCCCTCCACTTT